This TCR beta chain was identified in a study of CD8 T cell repertoires and HIV-1 epitope variants. Study background: 1M T cells were kept uncultured as a baseline. General study results and limits: Most of the nine antigen-specific clonotypes appeared cross-reactive to autologous or escape variants.

This clone was seen a handful of times. Its antigen is unidentified. Survey-depth immunoSEQ sequencing covered TCR beta CDR3 regions. Produced via immunoSEQ multiplex PCR; TCRdb's table is partial and in-frame only. The sample has thousands of clones, just under 70% seen once. The CDR3 has 14 residues. Germline V gives CDR1 KGHSH, CDR2 LQKENI. V was clipped by 3 bases and J by 4 bases; unmatched bases: 2. The chain uses TRBV18 and TRBJ2-7; the match to TRBD2 covers 11 bases. Sequenced material: cultured CD8+ T cells derived from PBMCs. The receptor comes from a male donor with HIV. The CDR3 DNA reads TGTGCCAGCTCACCCGGGACTAGCGGTTACGAGCAGTACTTC. Amino acid sequence: CASSPGTSGYEQYF.